Each of the 8 T cell receptor beta chains below was sequenced from the same sample in a study of T cells in tuberculosis. TCRdb's table, derived via immunoSEQ multiplex PCR, lists solely in-frame clones and lacks some. Among tens of thousands of clones listed, 90% were seen once. Sequencing input: PBMCs. The receptors derive from a donor between 10 and 35 years old with latent tuberculosis or without tuberculosis infection.

V usage is TRBV4-1 and J usage is TRBJ2-7; TRBD2 matches 8 bases. This CDR3 contains 16 residues. V shed 3 bases and J 0 bases; nucleotides not matched to a gene: 7. Germline lookup yields CDR1 MGHRA and CDR2 YSYEKL. The CDR3 protein is CASSQWTSRASYEQYF. CDR3 coding DNA: TGCGCCAGCAGCCAGTGGACTAGCAGGGCCTCCTACGAGCAGTACTTC.

This chain uses TRBV5-1 with TRBJ2-3; a possible D gene is TRBD2 (6 bases). Trimming took off 2 bases at V and 0 bases at J, with 13 bases between the two ends. CDR3 length equals 16 residues. Germline V gene data show CDR1 as SGHRS and CDR2 as YFSETQ. This chain's CDR3 is CASSLGRGSSTDTQYF. The CDR3 coding sequence is TGCGCCAGCAGCTTAGGTCGGGGGTCGAGCACAGATACGCAGTATTTT.

This chain uses TRBV5-8 with TRBJ1-5, with 11 bases fitting TRBD1. Germline CDR1 SGHTS, CDR2 YDEGEE. V lost 4 bases and J lost 5; bases outside the gene matches: 2. The CDR3 loop spans 14 amino acids. The CDR3 DNA sequence: TGTGCCAGCAGCCGGACAGGGGGCGATCAGCCCCAGCATTTT. As protein: CASSRTGGDQPQHF. Full variable domain (rest looked up from reference TRBV5-8 and TRBJ1-5): EAGVTQSPTHLIKTRGQQATLRCSPISGHTSVYWYQQALGLGLQFLLWYDEGEERNRGNFPPRFSGRQFPNYSSELNVNALELEDSALYLCASSRTGGDQPQHFGDGTRLSIL.

This chain links TRBV6-1 with TRBJ2-7; 8 bases line up with TRBD1. Trimming removed 6 bases from V and 2 bases from J; junction bases left unmatched: 6. Germline values: CDR1 MNHNS, CDR2 SASEGT. This CDR3 spans 14 amino acids. CDR3 bases: TGTGCCAGCAGCGCGGTGACAGGGGCCTACGAGCAGTACTTC. Translated: CASSAVTGAYEQYF.

CDR3 DNA sequence: TGTGCCAGCAGCGTCGCCACAGGGTCAACGAACACTGAAGCTTTCTTT. Its translation: CASSVATGSTNTEAFF. This sequence joins TRBV9 and TRBJ1-1, with D possibly matching TRBD1 (6 bases). This CDR3 contains 16 residues. V dropped 2 bases and J dropped 1 base, with 15 bases sitting between them. Germline V CDR1 and CDR2: SGDLS, YYNGEE. Variable domain in full (rest from reference TRBV9 and TRBJ1-1): DSGVTQTPKHLITATGQRVTLRCSPRSGDLSVYWYQQSLDQGLQFLIQYYNGEERAKGNILERFSAQQFPDLHSELNLSSLELGDSALYFCASSVATGSTNTEAFFGQGTRLTVV.

The chain carries TRBV28 and TRBJ2-7; possibly TRBD1 for D (5 bases). Germline CDR1 reads MDHEN; CDR2 reads SYDVKM. The germline V and J ends were trimmed by 5 bases and 4 bases, with 6 bases remaining between them. The CDR3 totals 11 residues. The CDR3 spells CASSPGYEQYF. The CDR3 nucleotides read TGTGCCAGCAGTCCAGGGTACGAGCAGTACTTC.

This clone occurred once. This chain uses TRBV5-1 with TRBJ1-1; D unclear. The CDR3 has 15 amino acids. Germline CDR1 reads SGHRS; CDR2 reads YFSETQ. The germline V and J ends were trimmed by 4 bases and 6 bases, with 19 bases remaining between them. The CDR3, as DNA: TGCGCCAGCAGCCACAGCCGTTCAGAGACGGCTGAAGCTTTCTTT. Its translation: CASSHSRSETAEAFF.

The chain employs TRBV28 and TRBJ2-2, with 7 bases aligning to TRBD1. This CDR3 comprises 16 residues. The V gene's germline CDR1 is MDHEN and CDR2 SYDVKM. V shed 6 bases and J 1 base; nucleotides not matched to a gene: 8. CDR3 residues: CASRLKAGGNTGELFF. CDR3 nucleotides: TGTGCCAGCAGACTAAAGGCAGGGGGGAACACCGGGGAGCTGTTTTTT.